The 2 T cell receptor beta chains below all came from one sample that was sequenced in a study of cytomegalovirus exposure and HLA in healthy donors. With 60 Vbeta and 13 Jbeta primers, the PCR was carried out. The assay was immunoSEQ multiplex PCR, and TCRdb's table has in-frame clones only and misses some. The sample lists 100,000 to 150,000 clones, under 12% occurring once. Sample: PBMCs. The receptors come from a woman under 30 in good health and CMV-seropositive.

This clone was seen only a few times. DNA for the CDR3: TGTGCCAGCAGTTACTCGTCAGGGGTCTTCTACGAGCAGTACTTC. Protein product: CASSYSSGVFYEQYF. The chain uses TRBV6-5 and TRBJ2-7, with D perhaps TRBD1 (6 bases). The CDR3 has 15 amino acids. With 0 bases removed from V and 3 bases from J, the gap between germline ends came to 12 bases. CDR1 MNHEY and CDR2 SVGAGI come from the germline V gene.

The rearrangement uses TRBV2 and TRBJ2-1; TRBD2 matches 8 bases. The germline gives CDR1 SNHLY, CDR2 FYNNEI. Trimming cost V 5 bases and J 1 base; bases outside gene matches: 4. This CDR3 has 15 amino acids. The CDR3 here is CASSPAGGSYNEQFF. CDR3 bases: TGTGCCAGCAGTCCGGCGGGGGGATCCTACAATGAGCAGTTCTTC.